What follows describes a single T cell receptor beta chain. These data are taken from a study of blood T cell repertoires in COVID-19. Study-wide background: Donors in the United States, Italy and Spain gave samples during acute or convalescent COVID-19. Sample material is recorded as cDNA or gDNA derived from T cells, B-cell-depleted T cells, or PBMCs.

Original analysis: Estimation of nucleated cell counts was performed using reference gene primer amplification. TCRdb's copy holds only in-frame clones and misses some; the assay was immunoSEQ multiplex PCR. V and J calls and clone size are as listed in that table; D and trimming were resolved from the DNA. The sample lists fewer than 150,000 clones; around 80% were seen once. The sample consisted of peripheral blood. This receptor was identified in a human donor in a cohort sampled during active COVID-19.

The CDR3, as DNA: TGTGCCAGCAGTTTACGCCCAACCGGGGGGCGCGACGAGCAGTACTTC. Translation: CASSLRPTGGRDEQYF. V usage is TRBV28 and J usage is TRBJ2-7; weak D call: TRBD2 (7 bases). The V end lost 2 bases, the J end lost 5 bases, and 19 bases lay between the germline ends. From germline, CDR1 is MDHEN and CDR2 SYDVKM. CDR3 length: 16 residues.